This paragraph reports one TCR beta chain. No antigen is known for it. The entry originates in a study of T cell responses to AZD1222 COVID-19 vaccine. Trimming removed 4 bases from V and 10 bases from J; junction bases left unmatched: 8. The CDR3 totals 13 residues. Some clones are missing from TCRdb's copy, which holds only in-frame ones; the method was immunoSEQ multiplex PCR. The sample totals about 140,000 clones. Findings and limits, study-wide: The donors showed a predominance of white British ancestry and of females, with possible underestimation of clonal diversity. After two AZD1222 doses, spike-specific TCR breadth and depth rose versus day 0.

V usage is TRBV12-3 or TRBV12-4 and J usage is TRBJ2-7; 9 nucleotides line up with TRBD1. The sample was peripheral blood. The TCR sequence derives from an adult in good health. CDR3 nucleotide sequence: TGTGCCAGCAGTTCGGGACAGGGATTAAGACAGTACTTC. Protein product: CASSSGQGLRQYF.